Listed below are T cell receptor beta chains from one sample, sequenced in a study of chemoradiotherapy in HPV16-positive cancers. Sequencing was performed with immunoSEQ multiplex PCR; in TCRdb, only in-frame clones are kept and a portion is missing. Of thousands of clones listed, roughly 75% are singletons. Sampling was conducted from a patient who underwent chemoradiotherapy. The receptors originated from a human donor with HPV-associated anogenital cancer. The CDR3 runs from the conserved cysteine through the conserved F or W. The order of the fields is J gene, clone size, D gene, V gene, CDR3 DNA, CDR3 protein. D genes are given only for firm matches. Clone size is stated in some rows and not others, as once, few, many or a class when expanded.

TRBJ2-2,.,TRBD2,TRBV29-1,TGCAGCGTTACTAGCGGGGGCCTTCAGAACACCGGGGAGCTGTTTTTT,CSVTSGGLQNTGELFF
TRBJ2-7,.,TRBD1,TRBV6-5,TGTGCCAGCAGTAATACCGGGACAGGATTTTACGAGCAGTACTTC,CASSNTGTGFYEQYF
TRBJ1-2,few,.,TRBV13,TGTGCCAGCAGCTTAGGCCGGCGGACGGAGGTGCACGGCTACACCTTC,CASSLGRRTEVHGYTF
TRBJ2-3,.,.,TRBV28,TGTGCCAGCAGTCCTGGCACAGATACGCAGTATTTT,CASSPGTDTQYF
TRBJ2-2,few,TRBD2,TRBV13,TGTGCCAGCAGCCAGCGGGGGCCCGCGCGGACCGGGGAGCTGTTTTTT,CASSQRGPARTGELFF
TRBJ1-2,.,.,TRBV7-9,TGTGCCAGCAGCCCCGACAGCGCCTATGGCTACACCTTC,CASSPDSAYGYTF
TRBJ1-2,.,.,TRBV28,TGTGCCAGCAGTTTTAGACAGAGATACAACTATGGCTACACCTTC,CASSFRQRYNYGYTF
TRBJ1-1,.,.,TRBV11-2,TGTGCCAGCAGCTTAGAAGGCGCGAACACTGAAGCTTTCTTT,CASSLEGANTEAFF
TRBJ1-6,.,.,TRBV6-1,TGTGCCAGCAAACTGAGCTCCTATAATTCACCCCTCCACTTT,CASKLSSYNSPLHF
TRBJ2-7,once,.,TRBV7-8,TGTGCCAGCACCAGACGAGGGACATCAGTCTACGAGCAGTACTTC,CASTRRGTSVYEQYF
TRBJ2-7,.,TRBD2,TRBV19,TGTGCCAGTAGTATCCTCGCTAGCGGGGGGCGCAACGAGCAGTACTTC,CASSILASGGRNEQYF
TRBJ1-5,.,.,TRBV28,TGTGCCAGCAACCGGGTCGACAATCAGCCCCAGCATTTT,CASNRVDNQPQHF
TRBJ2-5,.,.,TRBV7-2,TGTGCCAGCAGCTTAGAGCGCTCCCTCCAAGAGACCCAGTACTTC,CASSLERSLQETQYF
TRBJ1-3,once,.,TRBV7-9,TGTGCCAGCAGCCCCCCGGGGGACACCATATATTTT,CASSPPGDTIYF
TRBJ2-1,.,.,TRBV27,TGTGCCAGCAGTTTATTATCCCCGCGGTCTGAGCAGTTCTTC,CASSLLSPRSEQFF
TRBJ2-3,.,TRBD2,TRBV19,TGTGCCAGTAGTATTCTCCTGATGGGAACTAGCGGGGGGGGAGATACGCAGTATTTT,CASSILLMGTSGGGDTQYF
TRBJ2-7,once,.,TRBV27,TGTGCCAGCAGTTACCCAGGATCCTACGAGCAGTACTTC,CASSYPGSYEQYF
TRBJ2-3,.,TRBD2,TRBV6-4,TGTGCCAGCGGCGGCGGGGGGGGCTACGGCACAGATACGCAGTATTTT,CASGGGGGYGTDTQYF
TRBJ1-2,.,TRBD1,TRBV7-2,TGTGCCAGCAGCTTGACAGGGGGGACTAACTATGGCTACACCTTC,CASSLTGGTNYGYTF
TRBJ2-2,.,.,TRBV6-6,TGTGCCAGCAGTTACCTAAACACCGGGGAGCTGTTTTTT,CASSYLNTGELFF
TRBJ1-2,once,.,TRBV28,TGTGCCAGCGGGGTACTACAGGTGATGAACTATGGCTACACCTTC,CASGVLQVMNYGYTF
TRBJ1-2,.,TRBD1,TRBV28,TGTGCCATCATAAACTCAGGGGGCGGCTATGGCTACACCTTC,CAIINSGGGYGYTF
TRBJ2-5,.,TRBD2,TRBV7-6,TGTGCCAGCAGCTTAGCGTTGGCGGGAGGGGCGGCCCAGTACTTC,CASSLALAGGAAQYF
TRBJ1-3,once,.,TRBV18,TGTGCCAGCTCACCACCGTCCAGCAATCCGGGAAACACCATATATTTT,CASSPPSSNPGNTIYF
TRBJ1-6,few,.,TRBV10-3,TGTGCCATCAGTGAGAAGGGTTCCTATAATTCACCCCTCCACTTT,CAISEKGSYNSPLHF
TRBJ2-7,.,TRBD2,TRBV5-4,TGTGCCAGCAGCTTGGCCCTAGCGGGGACTGACTTCGAGCAGTACTTC,CASSLALAGTDFEQYF
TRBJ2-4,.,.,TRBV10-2,TGCGCCAGCAGCGAAATCGAGAACATTCAGTACTTC,CASSEIENIQYF
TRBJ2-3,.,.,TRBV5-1,TGCGCCAGCAGCTTGGGGACTAGCACAGATACGCAGTATTTT,CASSLGTSTDTQYF
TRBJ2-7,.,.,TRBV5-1,TGCGCCAGCAGCTTGGACAGGGCCCACGAGCAGTACTTC,CASSLDRAHEQYF
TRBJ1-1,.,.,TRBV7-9,TGTGCCAGCAGCCGTCCAGGGAATATGAACACTGAAGCTTTCTTT,CASSRPGNMNTEAFF
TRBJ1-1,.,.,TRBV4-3,TGCGCCAGCAGCCATACAGGGCACACTGAAGCTTTCTTT,CASSHTGHTEAFF
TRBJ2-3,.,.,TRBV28,TGTGCCAGCTCGTACAGCGTTATAGATACGCAGTATTTT,CASSYSVIDTQYF
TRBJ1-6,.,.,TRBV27,TGTGCCAGCAGTTTATCAGGGCCTACCCTTAGCTCCTATAATTCACCCCTCCACTTT,CASSLSGPTLSSYNSPLHF
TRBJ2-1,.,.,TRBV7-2,TGTGCCAGCAGCCCTCCTGGGGAGCAGTTCTTC,CASSPPGEQFF
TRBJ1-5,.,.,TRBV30,TGTGCCTGGGCCAGGGATAGCAATCAGCCCCAGCATTTT,CAWARDSNQPQHF
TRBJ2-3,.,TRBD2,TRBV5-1,TGCGCCAGCAGCTACGAGACTAGCGGGGTGGGAACGCAGTATTTT,CASSYETSGVGTQYF
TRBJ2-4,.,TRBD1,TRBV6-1,TGTGCCAGCAGTAAGACAGGGGGCATGGGAAACATTCAGTACTTC,CASSKTGGMGNIQYF
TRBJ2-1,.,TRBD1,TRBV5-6,TGTGCCAGCAGCCCTGGGACAGGAATTTATGAGCAGTTCTTC,CASSPGTGIYEQFF
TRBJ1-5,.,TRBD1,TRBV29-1,TGCAGCGTTGTCGGGACAGGGGGCGATCAGCCCCAGCATTTT,CSVVGTGGDQPQHF
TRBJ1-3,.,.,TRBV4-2,TGTGCCAGCAGCCAAGACAGGGGATCCTCTGGAAACACCATATATTTT,CASSQDRGSSGNTIYF
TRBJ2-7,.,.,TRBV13,TGTGCCAGCAGCGTTTATTACGAGCAGTACTTC,CASSVYYEQYF
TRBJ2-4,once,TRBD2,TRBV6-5,TGTGCCAGCAGTTACAGAGCGGGAATTCAGTACTTC,CASSYRAGIQYF
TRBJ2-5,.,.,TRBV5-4,TGTGCCAGCAGCTTGTTCGGGGGTCTTGAGACCCAGTACTTC,CASSLFGGLETQYF
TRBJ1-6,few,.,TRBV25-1,TGTGCCAGCAGTGAAGTCCAGGGGTTGAATTCACCCCTCCACTTT,CASSEVQGLNSPLHF
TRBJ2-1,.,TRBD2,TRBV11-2,TGTGCCAGCAGCTTAAGACTAGCGGGTAGCGGCAATGAGCAGTTCTTC,CASSLRLAGSGNEQFF
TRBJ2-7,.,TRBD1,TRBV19,TGTGCCAGTAGTGCCGGGGACAGGTCAACCTACGAGCAGTACTTC,CASSAGDRSTYEQYF
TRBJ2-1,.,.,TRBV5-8,TGTGCCAGCAGCCTCCCCGGGGACTCTCCGTACAATGAGCAGTTCTTC,CASSLPGDSPYNEQFF
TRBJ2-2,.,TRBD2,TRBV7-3,TGTGCCAGCAGCCCCTCGAGAGCGGGGGGGATCGGGGAGCTGTTTTTT,CASSPSRAGGIGELFF
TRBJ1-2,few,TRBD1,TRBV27,TGTGCCAGCAGCAGGGACAGGCTTCTTAACTATGGCTACACCTTC,CASSRDRLLNYGYTF
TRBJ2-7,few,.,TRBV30,TGTGCCGGGTCCGGGACAACTTACGAGCAGTACTTC,CAGSGTTYEQYF
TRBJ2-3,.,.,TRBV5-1,TGCGCCAGCAGCTGGGCGGACAGTTCAGATACGCAGTATTTT,CASSWADSSDTQYF
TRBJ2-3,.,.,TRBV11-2,TGTGCCAGCAGCTTGGCTGGCACAGATACGCAGTATTTT,CASSLAGTDTQYF
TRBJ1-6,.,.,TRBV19,TGTGCCAGTAGTACCCCCGGACAGAATTCACCCCTCCACTTT,CASSTPGQNSPLHF
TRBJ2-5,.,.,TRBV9,TGTGCCAGCAGCACCAACTTACTTGGAGAGACCCAGTACTTC,CASSTNLLGETQYF
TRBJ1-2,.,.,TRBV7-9,TGTGCCAGCAGCCGCAGTGGAGGGAACTATGGCTACACCTTC,CASSRSGGNYGYTF
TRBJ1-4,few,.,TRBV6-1,TGTGCCAGCAGTGAAGGACGGCGAATAAATGAAAAACTGTTTTTT,CASSEGRRINEKLFF
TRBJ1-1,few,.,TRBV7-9,TGTGCCAGCAGCAAAAGTCGGGGTAGGAACACTGAAGCTTTCTTT,CASSKSRGRNTEAFF
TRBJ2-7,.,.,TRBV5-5,TGTGCCAGCAGCTTTGCCGGGACGAGCTCCTACGAGCAGTACTTC,CASSFAGTSSYEQYF
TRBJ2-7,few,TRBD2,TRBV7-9,TGTGCCAGCAGCTTCGGGACTAGTACACTCGAGCAGTACTTC,CASSFGTSTLEQYF